Detailed here is one T cell receptor (beta chain). The entry originates in a study of blood T cell repertoires in COVID-19. Study summary: Spain, Italy and the United States supplied samples that represented acute and convalescent COVID-19. The cDNA or gDNA used as material had been derived from T cells, B-cell-depleted T cells, or PBMCs.

Grouping used clinical history reported by participants in a survey and questionnaire. Produced via immunoSEQ multiplex PCR; TCRdb's table is partial and in-frame only. This sample carries around 300,000 clones, 90% of them seen once, and the ten largest clones take around 1.7%. The germline V gene has CDR1 MNHEY and CDR2 SVGAGI. CDR3 length equals 16 residues. Trimming at V came to 1 base and at J to 8 bases, leaving 10 bases not matched to a gene. V usage is TRBV6-5 and J usage is TRBJ2-1, with TRBD1 matching 8 bases. The clonotype comes from a woman aged 18-29 years with acute COVID-19. Sequenced sample: PBMCs or T cells enriched from blood (not recorded which). Here the CDR3 DNA reads TGTGCCAGCAGTTACTGGCGGACAGGGTCAATCGATGAGCAGTTCTTC. Translated: CASSYWRTGSIDEQFF.